This T cell receptor beta chain stems from a study of shared clonotypes between healthy human individuals. Study findings and constraints: Larger estimated richness was generally seen in naive subsets than in memory subsets.

V lost 0 bases to trimming and J lost 8 bases, with 13 bases between them. The germline V gene encodes CDR1 LNHDA and CDR2 SQIVND (reference sequence). The CDR3 length is 15 residues. Assay: immunoSEQ multiplex PCR; the TCRdb copy retains only in-frame clones and omits some. This table has around 340,000 clones, over 70% appearing once. Note on this clone: Its cognate antigen is unknown.

A CD45RA+ naive subset and a CD45RA-negative memory subset were split from CD4+ cells. The origin of this receptor is a man younger than 40 in good health. V gene TRBV19 combines with J gene TRBJ1-4; D not certain. Source material: memory CD4+ T cells sorted from blood. The subset: CD45RA-negative fraction. CDR3 nucleotide sequence: TGTGCCAGTAGTATAGATCGTCCCGGGGAGGAAAAACTGTTTTTT. Protein sequence: CASSIDRPGEEKLFF.